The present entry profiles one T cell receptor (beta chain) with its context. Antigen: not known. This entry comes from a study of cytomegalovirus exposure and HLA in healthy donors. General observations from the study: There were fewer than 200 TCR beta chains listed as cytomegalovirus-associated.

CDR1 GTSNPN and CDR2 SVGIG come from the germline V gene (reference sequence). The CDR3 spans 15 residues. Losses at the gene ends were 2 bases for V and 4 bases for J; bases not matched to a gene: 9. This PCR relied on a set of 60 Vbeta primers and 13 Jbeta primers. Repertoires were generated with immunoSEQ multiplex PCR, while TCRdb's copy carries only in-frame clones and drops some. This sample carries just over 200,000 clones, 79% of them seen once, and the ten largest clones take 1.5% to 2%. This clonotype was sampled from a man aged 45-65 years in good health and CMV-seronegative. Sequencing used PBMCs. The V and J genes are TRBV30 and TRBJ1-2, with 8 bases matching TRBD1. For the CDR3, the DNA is TGTGCCTGGAGTAAACCTGACAGGGGCGCCTATGGCTACACCTTC. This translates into CAWSKPDRGAYGYTF. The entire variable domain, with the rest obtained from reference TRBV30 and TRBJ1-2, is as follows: SQTIHQWPATLVQPVGSPLSLECTVEGTSNPNLYWYRQAAGRGLQLLFYSVGIGQISSEVPQNLSASRPQDRQFILSSKKLLLSDSGFYLCAWSKPDRGAYGYTFGSGTRLTVV.